These 27 T cell receptor beta chains were sequenced from one sample in a study of T cell responses to AZD1222 COVID-19 vaccine. Generated by immunoSEQ multiplex PCR, the TCRdb table keeps only in-frame clones and is missing some. The table has about 180,000 clones, about 90% seen once. This specimen was peripheral blood, taken 28 days after the second AZD1222 dose. Receptor source: an adult who received the AZD1222 COVID-19 vaccine.

The chain carries TRBV7-9 and TRBJ1-2; no reliable D call. Germline CDR1 is SEHNR and CDR2 is FQNEAQ (reference sequence). Trimming pared 5 bases from V and 0 bases from J, leaving 10 bases between. This CDR3 comprises 14 residues. DNA for the CDR3: TGTGCCAGCAGCCGTACACCATCTAACTATGGCTACACCTTC. Its translation: CASSRTPSNYGYTF.

The sample holds one count of this clone. CDR3 in DNA: TGTGCCACCAGCAGAGAAGGACAGAGTAATGAAAAACTGTTTTTT. This translates into CATSREGQSNEKLFF. The chain carries TRBV15 and TRBJ1-4, with D tentatively TRBD1 (6 bases). There are 15 residues in the CDR3. Between the trimmed V and J ends, which lost 0 bases and 4 bases, there was a span of 9 bases. Germline lookup yields CDR1 LNHNV and CDR2 YYDKDF (reference sequence).

The CDR3 nucleotides are TGTGCCAGTAGTCAGCCGGGACAGGGCGCTGAAAAACTGTTTTTT. Its translation: CASSQPGQGAEKLFF. The chain uses TRBV19 and TRBJ1-4; 9 bases fit TRBD1. Germline lookup yields CDR1 LNHDA and CDR2 SQIVND (reference sequence). The CDR3 length is 15 residues. V lost 5 bases, J lost 7 bases, and 8 bases stayed unmatched.

This chain links TRBV6-5 with TRBJ2-1; maybe TRBD2 (6 bases). The V end lost 4 bases, the J end lost 5 bases, and 15 bases lay between the germline ends. The CDR3 runs 15 residues. The germline V gene has CDR1 MNHEY and CDR2 SVGAGI. The DNA of the CDR3 is TGTGCCAGCAGTTCGGGACTCCAGCTAGACAATGAGCAGTTCTTC. It yields the protein CASSSGLQLDNEQFF.

This clone came up once. J is TRBJ2-1 and V is TRBV20-1, with 9 bases matching TRBD2. V trimming: 3 bases; J trimming: 6 bases; junction bases outside the gene matches: 9. The CDR3 covers 15 residues. The germline V gene encodes CDR1 DFQATT and CDR2 SNEGSKA (reference sequence). CDR3 coding DNA: TGCAGTGCTAGTTGGCGGCTAGCGGGGCGCAATGAGCAGTTCTTC. Amino acids: CSASWRLAGRNEQFF.

The rearrangement joins TRBV27 to TRBJ1-3; 10 positions agree with TRBD1. This CDR3 comprises 16 residues. CDR1 is MNHEY, CDR2 SMNVEV, per germline (reference sequence). With 5 bases clipped from V and 0 bases from J, the junction kept 4 bases outside the gene matches. This CDR3 reads CASSRTGGISGNTIYF. The DNA for the CDR3 is TGTGCCAGCAGTCGGACAGGGGGAATCTCTGGAAACACCATATATTTT.

In this sample, this clone turned up a few times. The chain links TRBV5-1 to TRBJ1-2; TRBD1 agrees at 9 bases. This CDR3 region has 14 residues. Germline-derived CDR1 and CDR2 are SGHRS and YFSETQ. The ends lost 2 bases at V and 5 bases at J; junction bases unmatched: 4. The CDR3 spells CASSFATGGYGYTF. CDR3 sequence (DNA): TGCGCCAGCAGCTTCGCGACAGGGGGATATGGCTACACCTTC.

The rearrangement links TRBV29-1 to TRBJ2-5; D gene uncertain. The V and J ends lost 4 bases and 4 bases respectively, with 10 bases between them. This CDR3 has 12 amino acids. CDR1 is SQVTM, CDR2 ANQGSEA, per germline. CDR3 sequence reads: CSVAWGRETQYF. In DNA form, the CDR3 reads TGCAGCGTTGCGTGGGGAAGAGAGACCCAGTACTTC.

CDR3 sequence (DNA): TGTGCCAGCAGTTATCTAAGCGGGGGGGCCCGCAATGAGCAGTTCTTC. Translation: CASSYLSGGARNEQFF. This chain links TRBV6-5 with TRBJ2-1; 10 bases are a match to TRBD2. The CDR3 has 16 amino acids. Unmatched junction bases numbered 8, after V lost 3 bases and J lost 6 bases. CDR1 MNHEY and CDR2 SVGAGI come from the germline V gene.

The rearrangement links TRBV7-9 to TRBJ1-2; D gene unclear. The CDR3 length is 12 residues. Germline loops: CDR1 SEHNR, CDR2 FQNEAQ (reference sequence). With 1 base removed from V and 9 bases from J, the gap between germline ends came to 9 bases. In DNA, the CDR3 is TGTGCCAGCAGCTTAGAGGCTGGGCGCTACACCTTC. This translates into CASSLEAGRYTF.

This clone was seen only once. This chain connects TRBV30 to TRBJ2-7, with D unclear. Germline assignment: CDR1 GTSNPN and CDR2 SVGIG (reference sequence). The CDR3 consists of 12 residues. The V end lost 0 bases, the J end lost 5 bases, and 8 bases lay between the germline ends. The CDR3 here is CAWSVQFHEQYF. The CDR3 DNA is TGTGCCTGGAGTGTACAGTTCCACGAGCAGTACTTC. The variable domain in full, completed from reference TRBV30 and TRBJ2-7, reads SQTIHQWPATLVQPVGSPLSLECTVEGTSNPNLYWYRQAAGRGLQLLFYSVGIGQISSEVPQNLSASRPQDRQFILSSKKLLLSDSGFYLCAWSVQFHEQYFGPGTRLTVT.

The chain employs TRBV28 and TRBJ1-2; no definite D call. From germline, CDR1 is MDHEN and CDR2 SYDVKM. The CDR3 sequence is 12 residues long. V shed 6 bases and J shed 2 bases, with 7 bases lying between them. The CDR3 DNA sequence: TGTGCCAGCAGCCCTCTCAACTATGGCTACACCTTC. Translating gives CASSPLNYGYTF.

This rearrangement joins TRBV19 to TRBJ2-2, with 9 bases matching TRBD2. Germline CDR1 and CDR2: LNHDA and SQIVND (reference sequence). V gave up 3 bases and J gave up 3 bases; unmatched junction bases: 2. The CDR3 consists of 15 residues. The CDR3 reads CASSMVAGDTGELFF. CDR3 coding DNA: TGTGCCAGTAGTATGGTAGCGGGGGACACCGGGGAGCTGTTTTTT.

The V gene is TRBV18, the J gene TRBJ2-5; D call uncertain. Looked up from germline, CDR1 is KGHSH and CDR2 is LQKENI. The V end was cut by 1 base, the J end by 5 bases, with 11 bases between. This CDR3 has 14 amino acids. The DNA of the CDR3 is TGTGCCAGCTCACCACAGGGTATCGGGGAGACCCAGTACTTC. Protein: CASSPQGIGETQYF. Looking up the rest from reference TRBV18 and TRBJ2-5 gives the full variable domain: NAGVMQNPRHLVRRRGQEARLRCSPMKGHSHVYWYRQLPEEGLKFMVYLQKENIIDESGMPKERFSAEFPKEGPSILRIQQVVRGDSAAYFCASSPQGIGETQYFGPGTRLLVL.

The V call is TRBV6-4, the J call TRBJ2-3; D gene unclear. Trimming took off 3 bases at V and 6 bases at J, with 7 bases between the two ends. This CDR3 region has 12 residues. Germline CDR1 and CDR2: MRHNA and SNTAGT. CDR3 sequence reads: CASSEGSDTQYF. CDR3 nucleotides: TGTGCCAGCAGTGAAGGATCCGATACGCAGTATTTT.

In its sample, this clone was seen once. This chain joins TRBV19 and TRBJ2-1; D tentatively fits TRBD1 or TRBD2 (5 bases each). Trimming left V 5 bases short and J 3 bases short, with 17 bases between. The germline V gene has CDR1 LNHDA and CDR2 SQIVND (reference sequence). The CDR3 is made up of 16 amino acids. Here the CDR3 DNA reads TGTGCCAGTAGTCCCACCCGGGGCGGGCGCTACAATGAGCAGTTCTTC. It translates to CASSPTRGGRYNEQFF. Complete variable domain (other parts from reference TRBV19 and TRBJ2-1): DGGITQSPKYLFRKEGQNVTLSCEQNLNHDAMYWYRQDPGQGLRLIYYSQIVNDFQKGDIAEGYSVSREKKESFPLTVTSAQKNPTAFYLCASSPTRGGRYNEQFFGPGTRLTVL.

This clone was found once. V usage is TRBV2 and J usage is TRBJ1-1; tentative D call: TRBD1 (5 bases). The CDR3 consists of 13 residues. Looked up from germline, CDR1 is SNHLY and CDR2 is FYNNEI. Trimming pared 4 bases from V and 1 base from J, leaving 7 bases between. The CDR3 DNA reads as TGTGCCAGCAGTGGACAGTGGAACACTGAAGCTTTCTTT. Amino acids: CASSGQWNTEAFF.

As for this clone: Distinct nucleotide sequences in the sample also encode this CDR3. V and J are TRBV5-1 and TRBJ1-2; a weak D match, TRBD1 (5 bases). This CDR3 is built from 13 residues. The V gene lost 0 bases and the J gene lost 2 bases, with 5 bases spanning the gap. Looked up from germline, CDR1 is SGHRS and CDR2 is YFSETQ. CDR3 protein: CASSLGGNYGYTF. The CDR3 DNA reads as TGCGCCAGCAGCTTGGGGGGGAACTATGGCTACACCTTC.

The J gene is TRBJ2-1, the V gene TRBV7-3, with 8 positions matching TRBD2. The trim removed 1 base at V and 4 bases at J, leaving 3 bases unmatched. CDR3 size: 15 residues. The V gene's germline CDR1 is SGHTA and CDR2 FQGTGA. The CDR3 loop is CASSLRSGGYNEQFF. As DNA, the CDR3 is TGTGCCAGCAGCTTAAGAAGCGGGGGTTACAATGAGCAGTTCTTC.

The J gene is TRBJ2-7, the V gene TRBV11-2; possibly TRBD1 or TRBD2 for D (5 bases each). Germline V lookup: CDR1 SGHAT, CDR2 FQNNGV. Deletions cut 9 bases from V and 1 base from J, with 16 bases between. The CDR3 loop spans 14 amino acids. The CDR3 nucleotides read TGTGCCAGTTGCCGGGACGCAATTTCCTACGAGCAGTACTTC. Protein: CASCRDAISYEQYF.

V usage is TRBV5-4 and J usage is TRBJ1-6; D is unclear. The CDR3 sequence is 15 residues long. Trimming removed 4 bases from V and 6 bases from J, with 14 bases in between. Per the germline V gene, CDR1 is SGHNT and CDR2 is YYREEE (reference sequence). The CDR3 sequence: CASSPARAINSPLHF. The CDR3 region has the DNA TGTGCCAGCAGCCCGGCCCGGGCCATTAATTCACCCCTCCACTTT.

The rearrangement joins TRBV11-1 to TRBJ1-6; 9 bases are shared with TRBD1. J gave up 9 bases and V 4 bases, and 4 bases lay outside the gene matches. Germline V lookup: CDR1 SGHAT, CDR2 FQDESV (reference sequence). The CDR3 has 14 amino acids. The CDR3 coding sequence is TGTGCCAGCAGCTCGGACAGGGGAAGTTCACCCCTCCACTTT. This gives the protein CASSSDRGSSPLHF.

This chain joins TRBV30 and TRBJ1-1; the D gene is possibly TRBD1 (5 bases). The V gene's germline CDR1 is GTSNPN and CDR2 SVGIG (reference sequence). CDR3 size: 13 residues. With 2 bases removed from V and 1 base from J, the gap between germline ends came to 8 bases. The CDR3 DNA is TGTGCCTGGAGTCCCCAGGGGAACACTGAAGCTTTCTTT. Amino acid sequence: CAWSPQGNTEAFF.

The rearrangement joins TRBV19 to TRBJ2-7, with 8 bases identical to TRBD1. This CDR3 comprises 17 residues. The germline V gene encodes CDR1 LNHDA and CDR2 SQIVND (reference sequence). V was pared by 4 bases and J by 1 base, with 12 bases of the junction left unmatched. CDR3 residues: CASSTSYRGKSSYEQYF. The CDR3 bases are TGTGCCAGTAGTACCTCATACAGGGGGAAGTCGTCCTACGAGCAGTACTTC.

V is TRBV6-6 and J is TRBJ1-1; 7 bases map to TRBD1. With V trimmed by 10 bases and J by 0 bases, 2 bases remained unmatched. This CDR3 region has 12 residues. Per the germline V gene, CDR1 is MNHNY and CDR2 is SVGAGI (reference sequence). The CDR3 protein is CATTGMNTEAFF. The DNA for the CDR3 is TGTGCCACGACAGGGATGAACACTGAAGCTTTCTTT.

V usage is TRBV12-3 or TRBV12-4 and J usage is TRBJ2-1; D is ambiguous. Trimming removed 5 bases at V and 14 bases at J, with 16 bases between. The CDR3 spans 12 residues. CDR3 loop: CASSIAGGLEFF. The CDR3 DNA follows: TGTGCCAGCAGTATCGCAGGCGGTTTGGAGTTCTTC.

This chain joins TRBV10-3 and TRBJ1-3; D is undetermined. CDR1 is ENHRY and CDR2 is SYGVKD in the germline V gene. The CDR3 covers 15 residues. V was shortened by 0 bases and J by 1 base, with 7 bases between the two germline ends. The CDR3 here is CAISESSMSGNTIYF. DNA of the CDR3: TGTGCCATCAGTGAGTCGTCGATGTCTGGAAACACCATATATTTT.